A single TCR beta chain is shown here with its context. The antigen remains unidentified. The data derive from a study of monozygotic twins with inflammatory bowel disease. Study-wide results and limits: The data did not back a single strong IBD-associated clonotype or signal.

Researchers used template switching to add UMIs featuring a 6-nucleotide sample barcode. TCRdb re-analyzed the 5' RACE reads; it lists each CDR3 protein once, without DNA. With about 140,000 distinct CDR3 sequences in the sample, the ten largest clones hold over 1%. Per donor, less than 3 ml of blood was collected and frozen. The CDR3 loop spans 15 amino acids. Germline CDR1 and CDR2: SEHNR and FQNEAQ (reference sequence). Input material: blood. This sequence was found in a human donor with ulcerative colitis or Crohn's disease, or a healthy co-twin of an affected twin (not recorded which). The J gene is TRBJ2-7, the V gene TRBV7-9; TCRdb's assignment of TRBD1 cannot be checked, as there is no DNA. The CDR3 sequence is CASSFRGTGGEEQYF. Variable domain in full (rest from reference TRBV7-9 and TRBJ2-7): DTGVSQNPRHKITKRGQNVTFRCDPISEHNRLYWYRQTLGQGPEFLTYFQNEAQLEKSRLLSDRFSAERPKGSFSTLEIQRTEQGDSAMYLCASSFRGTGGEEQYFGPGTRLTVT.